This T cell receptor (beta chain) was captured in a study of beta chain features in type 1 diabetes. Overall study: Age, gender, cell numbers and subset yield matched between patients and controls.

Study-wide points: Moderate yet significant TCRB CDR3 shortening was seen in Type 1 diabetes patients in all four CD4+ subsets.

Regarding this clone: Its specificity is unknown.

Reverse transcription of all isolated RNA meant that expressed TCRB transcripts were sequenced. Profiled with immunoSEQ multiplex PCR; TCRdb holds only in-frame clones, not every one. Seen here are under 200,000 clones, approximately 10% observed once, and the top ten hold 0.45% to 0.5%. CDR1 SEHNR and CDR2 FQNEAQ come from the germline V gene (reference sequence). The V gene end was trimmed by 1 base and the J gene end by 1 base; junction bases not matched to a gene: 0. The CDR3 contains 16 residues. Sequenced sample: central memory CD4+ T cells from blood. The TCR originated in a man younger than 40 with type 1 diabetes. This chain links TRBV7-9 with TRBJ2-5, with 13 bases fitting TRBD2. The CDR3 sequence is CASSLGTSGGQETQYF. The CDR3 DNA reads TGTGCCAGCAGCTTAGGGACTAGCGGGGGCCAAGAGACCCAGTACTTC.